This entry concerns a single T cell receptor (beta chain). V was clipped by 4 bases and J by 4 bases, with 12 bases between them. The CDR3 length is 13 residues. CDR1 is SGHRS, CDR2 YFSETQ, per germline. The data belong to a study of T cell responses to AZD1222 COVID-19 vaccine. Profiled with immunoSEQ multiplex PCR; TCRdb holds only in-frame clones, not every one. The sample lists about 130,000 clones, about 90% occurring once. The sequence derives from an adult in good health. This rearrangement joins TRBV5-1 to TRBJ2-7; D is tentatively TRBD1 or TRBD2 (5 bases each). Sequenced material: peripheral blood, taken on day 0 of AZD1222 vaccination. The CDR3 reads CASSPGTAYEQYF. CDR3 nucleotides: TGCGCCAGCAGCCCAGGGACGGCTTACGAGCAGTACTTC.